This T cell receptor (beta chain) originates from a study of T cell responses to AZD1222 COVID-19 vaccine (dated by TCRdb to the early 2020s). Turning to the overall study: AZD1222 recipients given second doses at about 4 weeks or at about 12 weeks were pooled, since spike-specific TCR depth and breadth were not found to differ between the two schedules. Trial participants were enrolled by age into 18-55, 56-69 and 70-plus year subgroups, with roughly 160, 29 and 62 TCR-sequenced participants respectively. A total of over 230 trial participants underwent TCR sequencing, of whom 200 to 220 had received two doses of AZD1222 and about 25 had received two doses of the MenACWY control vaccine. On the study overall, not on this receptor specifically: Reportedly, almost half of the unique spike-specific TCRs recognized epitopes lying outside the regions that are mutated in the B.1.351 and B.1.1.7 variants. Because no samples from the day 14 peak response were available, repertoires could be characterized only after the peak T cell response. The vaccine-associated CD4 TCRs covered the entire spike protein, and the dominant responses fell in regions 160-218 and 743-854. Conclusions about previously exposed vaccinees are limited because only six or seven AZD1222 recipients were SARS-CoV-2 seropositive at baseline. Participants were mostly white British and included more females than males, and it was suggested by the authors that clonal diversity may have been underestimated. Spike-specific TCR breadth and depth rose significantly after two AZD1222 doses compared with day 0 and with MenACWY recipients. The 56-69-year group was small, and its depth increase did not reach significance, likely because of low power.

The sample's time point label, decoded: baseline before first vaccination. Vaccinee samples came from UK trials COV001 and COV002, including a single-blind randomized controlled phase 2/3 trial of AZD1222 (ChAdOx1 nCoV-19) in healthy adults. Trial participant PBMC samples were collected at day 0 and day 28 after the second dose for TCRbeta chain sequencing. The CDR3 starts with the cysteine, ends with the phenylalanine, and has 16 residues. The retained sequence is limited to the CDR3, 48 bases, with the frame set at the first base. This clone was counted only a few times. Its antigen is currently not known. Qualities for individual bases were not recorded, and no much larger clone is one base off. The CDR3 regions of human TCRbeta chains were subjected to immunosequencing. In the source study's methods: TCRs in the repertoires were matched against a reference library of SARS-CoV-2-specific TCRs that had been generated with the MIRA antigen-specificity platform. Breadth was defined as the fraction of unique TCRs that were SARS-CoV-2-associated, and depth was defined as the fraction of total T cells that were SARS-CoV-2-associated. Using the MIRA data, each spike-specific TCR was mapped to the spike region that the TCR reacts to and placed in a CD4 or CD8 class. Log10-transformed breadth and depth values were compared by one-way ANOVA with Sidak's multiple comparisons tests. TCRdb obtained this table from immuneACCESS and retained in-frame rearrangements with V and J assigned. These tables miss some clones; where compared with another copy, unresolved V genes account for less than half of the shortfall, and the remainder is unexplained. V and J calls plus clone size are reproduced from that table; the DNA served to infer D and trimming. The sample includes about 120,000 clones, with about nine tenths observed a single time. The top ten clonotypes cover roughly 1.1% of the sample.

The source material was peripheral blood, sampled on day 0 of AZD1222 vaccination. The TCR originated in an adult in good health. The sequence joins TRBV21-1 to TRBJ2-4; TRBD2 is taken as the D call from the table, unchecked against the DNA. TRBV21-1 counts as a pseudogene. The CDR3 region reads CASSKGWTVRETIQYF. The DNA reads as follows: TGTGCCAGCAGCAAAGGTTGGACCGTGAGGGAAACCATTCAGTACTTC.